The present T cell receptor beta chain was sequenced within a study of blood T cell repertoires in COVID-19. The wider study: Samples representing acute and convalescent COVID-19 were sourced from the United States, Italy and Spain. From T cells, B-cell-depleted T cells, or PBMCs came the material, which was cDNA or gDNA.

Regarding this clone: At the DNA level, this CDR3 is encoded by other sequences in the same sample as well.

The germline V gene encodes CDR1 LGHNA and CDR2 YSLEER. V lost 0 bases and J lost 7, with 7 bases in between. CDR3 length: 13 residues. The authors' processing: Amplification of reference gene primers provided the estimated nucleated cell counts. The table came from immunoSEQ multiplex PCR; TCRdb's copy has only in-frame clones and leaves some out. V and J calls plus clone size are reproduced from that table; the DNA served to infer D and trimming. In the table there are about 73,000 clones, around 88% of which are singletons. The gene calls are TRBV4-3 and TRBJ2-1, with D possibly being TRBD2 (5 bases). The sample was peripheral blood. The origin of this receptor is a man aged 45-65 years with active COVID-19. The CDR3 loop is CASSQDGGNEQFF. In nucleotides, the CDR3 is TGCGCCAGCAGCCAAGACGGCGGGAATGAGCAGTTCTTC.